This T cell receptor (beta chain) was sequenced during a study of T-cell reconstitution after alpha-beta-depleted transplantation in children (TCRdb year 2016). Study-level background: The study quantitatively tracked T-cell immune reconstitution after TCRalphabeta/CD19-depleted allogeneic hematopoietic cell transplantation in children using TCR repertoire profiling.

This clonotype was seen ten or more times. What this receptor recognizes is not known. The input lacks base qualities; no much larger clone sits a single base away. The library was built by means of PCR. Sequencing used an Illumina HiSeq 2500. To normalize quantification of the TCRbeta repertoire, the TCR libraries were built with molecular barcoding that relied on unique molecular identifiers. The public reads were quality trimmed at Q25 with fastp and then assembled into clones with MiXCR by TCRdb, keeping productive beta chains. Identical CDR3 protein sequences are pooled into one entry, listed with their most common genes and DNA. Counted in this sample were under 750,000 distinct CDR3 sequences; roughly 24% of them appeared once. Roughly 13% of the sample is in the top ten clones. The germline V gene gives CDR1 as MGHRA and CDR2 as YSYEKL. The CDR3 goes from the cysteine to the phenylalanine over 13 residues. This entry keeps only the CDR3 DNA: 39 bases, framed from base 1. The junction carries 6 bases between V and J, which are trimmed by 1 base and 5 bases respectively.

The treatment or condition label of this sample denotes: allogeneic hematopoietic cell transplantation with graft depleted of TCRalphabeta T cells and CD19 B cells. The children who served as transplant recipients had been given grafts of TCRalphabeta/CD19-depleted allogeneic hematopoietic cells. Results the study describes overall, beyond this receptor: Hyperexpanded clone frequencies declined over subsequent months; after one year, T-cell counts and TCRbeta diversity were mostly attributed to newly produced T cells. The apparently early alphabetaT-cell count recovery about two months after transplant was reportedly dependent on only several hundred rapidly expanded clones derived from non-depleted graft cells. In some patients, the high TCRbeta diversity seen at day 60 was put down to recipient T cells and intrathymic progenitors that had survived conditioning.

The sequencing used PBMCs, mostly from graft donor cells, collected 360 days after TCRalphabeta/CD19-depleted stem cell transplant. The receptor was isolated from a boy in the first two years of life who had a stem cell transplant for acute myeloid leukemia, so the T cells may come from the graft donor. The sequence joins TRBV4-1 to TRBJ2-4; the D gene cannot be resolved beyond TRBD1 or TRBD2, each matching 5 bases. The sequence in DNA is TGCGCCAGCAGCCAAGTGGGACAAAACATTCAGTACTTC. This encodes CASSQVGQNIQYF.